A single sample gave rise to the 2 T cell receptor beta chains below, sequenced in a study of regulatory T cells in long-lasting Graves disease. MiXCR, run by TCRdb on the reads, gives a single entry per CDR3 protein. The sample yields about 840 distinct CDR3 sequences, about nine tenths seen once. Construction of the TCR library relied on RNA isolated from PBMCs. Here the sequenced sample was peripheral blood mononuclear cells (PBMCs), taken with antithyroid drug treatment, in newly diagnosed or persistent Graves disease (not recorded which). The receptor source for this set is a man between 18 and 29 years old with Graves disease.

The chain recombines TRBV11-1 with TRBJ1-3; D uncertain. This CDR3 region has 13 residues. Trimming left V 0 bases short and J 4 bases short, with 4 bases between. Germline V gives CDR1 SGHAT, CDR2 FQDESV (reference sequence). The CDR3 sequence is CASSLARGNTIYF. CDR3 in DNA: TGTGCCAGCAGCTTAGCCAGGGGAAACACCATATATTTT.

CDR3 nucleotides: TGTGCCTGGAGTTGGGGCCCCGGGACATCTGACGAGCAGTACTTC. Encoded protein: CAWSWGPGTSDEQYF. The chain joins TRBV30 to TRBJ2-7, with a tentative D call TRBD1 (6 bases). The ends were cut back, 2 bases at V and 5 bases at J, with 19 bases in the middle. CDR1 GTSNPN and CDR2 SVGIG come from the germline V gene (reference sequence). This CDR3 is built from 15 residues. Supplemented by reference TRBV30 and TRBJ2-7, the full variable domain reads SQTIHQWPATLVQPVGSPLSLECTVEGTSNPNLYWYRQAAGRGLQLLFYSVGIGQISSEVPQNLSASRPQDRQFILSSKKLLLSDSGFYLCAWSWGPGTSDEQYFGPGTRLTVT.